This paragraph reports one TCR beta chain. There is no known antigen for this receptor. There are no base qualities to consult, and no much larger clone falls within one base. The treatment or condition tag for this specimen amounts to: roughly 10-day PBMC culture with coronavirus spike peptide pools or control peptides (ViraFEST assay). The ViraFEST assay, used in the study, expanded antigen-specific T cells with peptide pools and then identified the expanded clonotypes through TCR sequencing. The convalescent patients' positive SARS-CoV-2 PCR tests were from March to December 2020, which was before the Alpha, Beta and Delta variants emerged in the United States. About 2 million PBMCs per well were cultured in IMDM with 5% human AB serum and 8.5 to 10 IU/ml IL-2, plus 10 ug/ml peptide pools. Half of the culture medium was replaced with fresh IL-2-containing medium on days 3 and 7. After about 11 days of culture, CD4+ T cells were isolated by negative selection using the EasySep CD4+ T cell isolation kit. PBMCs were separated from whole blood using Ficoll-Paque Plus gradient centrifugation and then either used fresh or cryopreserved at -140C. In general, triplicate wells were set up for every culture condition.

This record belongs to a study of vaccination and CD4 T cells after COVID-19 (dated by TCRdb to 2021 to 2024). Some background on the complete study: Convalescent patients had a positive SARS-CoV-2 result on nasal swab PCR, and of these patients, several had mild disease and one had severe disease. The convalescent cohort comprised six males and four females, including two Hispanic individuals, seven Caucasians, two Asians and one multiracial person. Each participant got two doses of either the Pfizer-BioNTech BNT162b2 vaccine (n=8) or the Moderna mRNA-1273 vaccine (n=2). Post-COVID blood samples were collected from convalescent patients a median of about 92 days after diagnosis, with a range of roughly 35 to 180 days. The time from the second vaccine dose to post-vaccine blood sampling had a median of roughly 72 days and ranged from about 14 to 241 days. The cultures were stimulated with overlapping spike peptide pools from SARS-CoV-2 and from the common cold coronaviruses HCoV-NL63, HCoV-OC43 and HCoV-229E. As controls, cultures received a CEFX viral epitope pool (the positive control), an HIV-1 Nef peptide pool (the negative control), or no peptide at all. In 10 COVID-19 convalescent patients and a few infection-naive healthy vaccine recipients, researchers compared the spike-specific CD4+ TCR repertoire from before mRNA vaccination with the repertoire from after. Overall study outcomes, separate from this receptor: Although the median number of SARS-CoV-2-reactive clonotypes went up from 20 to 25 after infection to around 40 after vaccination, the increase was not significant. The study included relatively few convalescent patients and did not analyze early timepoints after natural infection. Among the post-vaccine SARS-CoV-2-reactive clones in convalescent patients, a median 86.3% showed up only after vaccination, which suggests vaccine-specific priming. Nearly all vaccine-specific clones in convalescent patients (304 of 307) were mono-reactive for SARS-CoV-2 spike rather than cross-reactive with common cold coronaviruses.

The library was produced with PCR. At the Johns Hopkins FTIC core, DNA from the cultured CD4+ T cells underwent TCR sequencing with the Oncomine TCR Beta short-read assay. Genomic DNA was extracted from the cultured CD4+ T cells with the QIAamp micro DNA kit. Oncomine TCR Beta libraries made from cultured CD4+ T cells were pooled using unique dual indexes and sequenced on an Illumina iSeq 100. As for the authors' bioinformatics: Non-productive sequences were removed, and CDR3s not starting with C, not ending with F or W, or shorter than 7 amino acids were discarded. The MANAFEST web application identified antigen-specific clonotypes by comparing peptide-stimulated wells against reference wells and other culture wells. Positive clones required FDR below 0.05, an odds ratio above 5, and productive frequency above 0.1% in at least two of three replicate wells. A clonotype was classed as cross-reactive if the clonotype showed significant expansion both in SARS-CoV-2 spike wells and in at least one common cold coronavirus spike condition. CDR3 homology was assessed with Levenshtein distances (stringdist) and unrooted phylogenetic trees (ape) in R version 3.6.1. The raw public reads went through TCRdb reprocessing: fastp at Q25, MiXCR clone calling, in-frame beta chains kept. One record per CDR3 amino acid sequence lists the most common genes and DNA. V and J calls and clone size were set by TCRdb, not the authors. Here the sample has 9,400 or so distinct CDR3 sequences; under 60% occur a single time. The ten largest make up 9% to 15% of the sample.

The TCR comes from a human donor who had recovered from COVID-19. Sample: CD4+ T cells from blood, cultured in vitro.

The CDR3 here reads CASSESRVYTEAFF. The DNA reads as follows: TGTGCCAGCAGTGAGTCCAGGGTTTACACTGAAGCTTTCTTT. The rearrangement combines TRBV6-1 with TRBJ1-1; a weak D assignment points to TRBD1 (5 bases agree). The cysteine opens and the phenylalanine closes a CDR3 of 14 amino acids. Only the CDR3 portion is preserved as DNA: 42 bases, with reading frame beginning at the first base. The V end loses 3 bases and the J end loses 3 bases, and a stretch of 11 bases separates them. The CDR1 and CDR2 encoded by the germline V gene are MNHNS and SASEGT.